This T cell receptor (beta chain) appears in the sequencing data of a study of cytomegalovirus exposure and HLA in healthy donors. Whereas donors were nominally healthy upon sampling, unrecorded immune exposures were probable. The germline CDR1 and CDR2 sequences are KGHSY and FQNENV. The CDR3 runs 15 residues. Trimming took 0 bases from V and 2 from J, leaving 8 bases between them. Study observations and caveats: In a later analysis, HLA-associated TCR beta chains were more clonally expanded than equally common others. Per published accounts, TCR beta sequences correctly predicted the HLA-A and HLA-B alleles of most subjects.

This clone turned up a few times. Its antigen remains unidentified. 60 Vbeta and 13 Jbeta primers were used in PCR. Sequencing was performed with immunoSEQ multiplex PCR; in TCRdb, only in-frame clones are kept and a portion is missing. The sample lists more than 85,000 clones; roughly 13% were seen once. The rearrangement uses TRBV16 and TRBJ1-3; unclear D gene. Sequenced input: PBMCs. The TCR originated in a man aged 35-49 years in good health and CMV-seropositive. The CDR3 loop is CASSQSIGTGNTIYF. The CDR3 bases are TGTGCCAGCAGCCAATCGATCGGGACTGGAAACACCATATATTTT.